These T cell receptor beta chains were read from a single sample in a study of response to subunit inactivated influenza vaccine. MiXCR, applied by TCRdb to the RT-PCR reads, yields one record per CDR3 protein. The data contain 590,000 or so distinct CDR3 sequences, less than 15% of them seen just once; the ten biggest clones take up 6.5% to 8%. This specimen consisted of PBMCs from blood, obtained around 15 days before vaccination. The origin of the receptors is a man aged 50 to 59 who received an inactivated influenza vaccine. Each CDR3 is given with its conserved first and last residue. A D gene is named only where the DNA matches it firmly. Clone size appears in some rows only: once, few, many, or a class for an expanded clone.

v_call,j_call,clone_size,d_call,cdr3_nt,cdr3_aa
TRBV4-2,TRBJ1-1,few,TRBD1,TGTGCCAGCAGCCCCTGGAGGCTCCGGGACAGGCCTACCATGGGTGAAGCTTTCTTT,CASSPWRLRDRPTMGEAFF
TRBV20-1,TRBJ2-3,few,TRBD2,TGCAGTGCTAGAGATCTTAGCGGGGGGGCAGATACGCAGTATTTT,CSARDLSGGADTQYF
TRBV6-2/TRBV6-3,TRBJ2-7,-,TRBD2,TGTGCCAGCAGTTCCGCCGGGACTACCGACGAGCAGTACTTC,CASSSAGTTDEQYF
TRBV28,TRBJ1-2,few,-,TGTGCCAGCAGTTCACCAACAGGGCTCGGTCGAGGCTACACCTTC,CASSSPTGLGRGYTF
TRBV20-1,TRBJ1-1,many,-,TGCAGTGCTAGAGATGCGGGGAACACTGAAGCTTTCTTT,CSARDAGNTEAFF
TRBV10-3,TRBJ1-2,few,-,TGTGCCATCAGGGCCTCCATTAGGTCGGAAGGCTACACCTTC,CAIRASIRSEGYTF
TRBV5-1,TRBJ1-1,few,-,TGCGCCAGCAGCCGGAACGGCCGAGCCACTGAAGCTTTCTTT,CASSRNGRATEAFF
TRBV27,TRBJ2-3,few,-,TGTGCCAGCAGTCACGGAACAGATACGCAGTATTTT,CASSHGTDTQYF
TRBV4-1,TRBJ2-1,few,-,TGCGCCAGCAGCCAAGCTCCTTGGTTGAGCGGGTCCTACAATGAGCAGTTCTTC,CASSQAPWLSGSYNEQFF
TRBV4-2,TRBJ2-2,-,TRBD1,TGTGCCAGCAGCCATGGACAGGGGGTGAACACCGGGGAGCTGTTTTTT,CASSHGQGVNTGELFF
TRBV29-1,TRBJ2-2,-,-,TGCAGCGTTCATAGGGACTCCGGGGAGCTGTTTTTT,CSVHRDSGELFF
TRBV20-1,TRBJ2-1,few,-,TGCAGTGCTAGAGATGAGCTTCTCGGCCGCGATTCCTACAATGAGCAGTTCTTC,CSARDELLGRDSYNEQFF
TRBV30,TRBJ1-5,many,-,TGTGCCTGGAGTGTAGGCCGGACAGCCCGGGGCAATCAGCCCCAGCATTTT,CAWSVGRTARGNQPQHF
TRBV6-5,TRBJ2-7,-,-,TGTGCCAGCAGTTACCTGGACGAGCAGTACTTC,CASSYLDEQYF
TRBV20-1,TRBJ1-1,-,-,TGCAGTGCTTCTGGACATAAGAACACTGAAGCTTTCTTT,CSASGHKNTEAFF
TRBV11-2,TRBJ1-2,many,TRBD1,TGTGCCAGCAGCTTAAGGAGTTACGGACAGGACTATGGCTACACCTTC,CASSLRSYGQDYGYTF
TRBV2,TRBJ2-1,few,-,TGTGCCAGCAACCTTCGGTCTAGCTCCAATGAGCAGTTCTTC,CASNLRSSSNEQFF
TRBV20-1,TRBJ2-2,few,-,TGCAGTGCTAGAGCCAGAATCCGCTCCTACACCGGGGAGCTGTTTTTT,CSARARIRSYTGELFF
TRBV11-2,TRBJ1-2,many,-,TGTGCCAGCAGCTTCTCAGTGTCATCCCACTATGGCTACACCTTC,CASSFSVSSHYGYTF
TRBV6-1,TRBJ2-1,-,-,TGTGCCAGCACCCAAGTCGCCGGGGGTTACAATGAGCAGTTCTTC,CASTQVAGGYNEQFF
TRBV4-3,TRBJ2-6,few,TRBD2,TGCGCCAGCAGCCTTACCCCGGGAGGTTTGTCTGGGGCCAACGTCCTGACTTTC,CASSLTPGGLSGANVLTF
TRBV5-1,TRBJ1-1,-,-,TGCGCCATCAGCTTGGGTACCCGGAGCACTGAAGCTTTCTTT,CAISLGTRSTEAFF
TRBV10-3,TRBJ2-7,-,TRBD2,TGTGCCATCAGGGGGGGTAGCGGGAGCTACGAGCAGTACTTC,CAIRGGSGSYEQYF
TRBV7-8,TRBJ2-1,few,TRBD2,TGTGCCAGCAGACGGACTAGCGGGGGGAAAGGTAACAATGAGCAGTTCTTC,CASRRTSGGKGNNEQFF
TRBV2,TRBJ1-1,-,TRBD1,TGTGCCAGCAGTGAAGCGGGCACCCGGACAGGGAAGTTTTACACTGAAGCTTTCTTT,CASSEAGTRTGKFYTEAFF
TRBV4-1,TRBJ1-1,-,-,TGCGCCAGCAGCCGCAGGGTCGCGGAGAACGCTTTCTTT,CASSRRVAENAFF
TRBV20-1,TRBJ2-7,-,TRBD2,TGCAGTGCCACCGGACTAGCACACTCCTACGAGCAGTACTTC,CSATGLAHSYEQYF
TRBV6-2/TRBV6-3,TRBJ2-1,-,-,TGTGCCAGCAGACACGCGGTGTTCTACAATGAGCAGTTCTTC,CASRHAVFYNEQFF
TRBV28,TRBJ2-3,-,TRBD2,TGTGCCAGCAGTGCGCCGGGACTAGGGACAGATACGCAGTATTTT,CASSAPGLGTDTQYF